This TCR beta chain is drawn from a study of blood T cell repertoires in COVID-19. Study in general: The origin of the acute and convalescent COVID-19 samples was the United States, Italy and Spain. PBMCs, B-cell-depleted T cells, or T cells were the source of the cDNA or gDNA that made up the material.

As originally analysed: Estimation of nucleated cell counts relied on the amplification of reference gene primers. Assay used: immunoSEQ multiplex PCR; TCRdb lists only in-frame clones, some missing. V and J calls and clone size are as listed in that table; D and trimming were resolved from the DNA. The sample yields 110,000 or so clones, 85% to 90% seen once. This CDR3 spans 23 amino acids. In Seattle, patients joined the study during active infection and were tracked longitudinally. The sample was peripheral blood. This sequence was found in a woman aged 55-69 years with COVID-19, enrolled during active disease. The V gene is TRBV21-1, the J gene TRBJ1-4; the listed D gene, TRBD1, was not tested against the DNA. TRBV21-1 is described as a pseudogene. The DNA of the CDR3 is TGTGCCAGCAGCAAAGGCAGGGGGCTTCGGCCCCTGTCGGTGTATCCAACTAATGAAAAACTGTTTTTT. Its protein product is CASSKGRGLRPLSVYPTNEKLFF.